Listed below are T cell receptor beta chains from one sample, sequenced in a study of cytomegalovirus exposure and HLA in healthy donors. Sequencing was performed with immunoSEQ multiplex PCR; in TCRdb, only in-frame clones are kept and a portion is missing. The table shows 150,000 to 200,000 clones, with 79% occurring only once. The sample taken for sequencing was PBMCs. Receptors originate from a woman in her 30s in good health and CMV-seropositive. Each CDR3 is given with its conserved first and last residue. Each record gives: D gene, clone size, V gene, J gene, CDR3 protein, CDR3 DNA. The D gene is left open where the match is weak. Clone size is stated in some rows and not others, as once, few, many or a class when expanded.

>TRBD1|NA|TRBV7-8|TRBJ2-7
CASRVGQGPSYEQYF
TGTGCCAGCAGAGTAGGACAGGGCCCCTCCTACGAGCAGTACTTC
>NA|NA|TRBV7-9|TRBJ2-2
CASSSDSGELFF
TGTGCCAGCAGCTCCGACAGCGGGGAGCTGTTTTTT
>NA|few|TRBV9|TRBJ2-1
CASSVGGLGRDEQFF
TGTGCCAGCAGCGTAGGGGGCCTTGGTAGGGATGAGCAGTTCTTC
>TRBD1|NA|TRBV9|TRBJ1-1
CASSAGQGANTEAFF
TGTGCCAGCAGCGCGGGACAGGGAGCGAACACTGAAGCTTTCTTT
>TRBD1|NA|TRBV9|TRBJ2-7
CASSATPGGAYEQYF
TGTGCCAGCAGCGCCACCCCAGGGGGCGCTTACGAGCAGTACTTC
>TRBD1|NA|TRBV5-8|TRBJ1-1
CASSSGTGVVTEAFF
TGTGCCAGCAGTTCCGGGACAGGGGTAGTCACTGAAGCTTTCTTT
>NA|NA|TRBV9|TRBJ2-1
CASSVEVFGDPNEQFF
TGTGCCAGCAGCGTAGAGGTTTTTGGAGACCCGAATGAGCAGTTCTTC
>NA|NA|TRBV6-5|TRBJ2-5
CASRSGKKIREAQYF
TGTGCCAGCAGGTCGGGAAAAAAAATCCGAGAGGCCCAGTACTTC
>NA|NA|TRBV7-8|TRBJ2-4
CASSARTRNIQYF
TGTGCCAGCAGCGCGAGGACTCGAAACATTCAGTACTTC
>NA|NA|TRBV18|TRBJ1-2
CASSPPFQDNYGYTF
TGTGCCAGCTCACCACCGTTCCAGGATAACTATGGCTACACCTTC
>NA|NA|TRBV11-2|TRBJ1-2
CASSLASYGYTF
TGTGCCAGCAGCTTAGCCAGTTATGGCTACACCTTC
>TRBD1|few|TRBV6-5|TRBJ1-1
CASSSVTGLNTEAFF
TGTGCCAGCAGTTCCGTGACAGGGTTGAACACTGAAGCTTTCTTT
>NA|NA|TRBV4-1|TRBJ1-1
CASSQSPKPPRDTEAFF
TGCGCCAGCAGCCAATCCCCGAAACCACCGCGGGACACTGAAGCTTTCTTT
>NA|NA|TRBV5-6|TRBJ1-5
CASSLVGSGNQPQHF
TGTGCCAGCAGCTTGGTAGGGAGTGGCAATCAGCCCCAGCATTTT
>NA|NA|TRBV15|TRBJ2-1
CATSRAGSDEQFF
TGTGCCACCAGCAGAGCTGGAAGCGATGAGCAGTTCTTC
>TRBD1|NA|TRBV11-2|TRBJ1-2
CASSLDQGERGYTF
TGTGCCAGCAGCTTAGATCAGGGGGAACGAGGCTACACCTTC
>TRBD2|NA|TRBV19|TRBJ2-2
CASSYLAGVFPGELFF
TGTGCCAGTAGTTACCTAGCGGGAGTCTTTCCCGGGGAGCTGTTTTTT
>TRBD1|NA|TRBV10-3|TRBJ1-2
CAISDPDRENYGYTF
TGTGCCATCAGTGACCCGGACAGGGAGAACTATGGCTACACCTTC
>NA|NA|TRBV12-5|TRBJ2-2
CASGFSGELFF
TGTGCTAGTGGTTTTAGCGGGGAGCTGTTTTTT
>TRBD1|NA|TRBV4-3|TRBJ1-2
CASSQSFRGQGLYGYTF
TGCGCCAGCAGCCAAAGCTTTAGGGGACAGGGTCTCTATGGCTACACCTTC
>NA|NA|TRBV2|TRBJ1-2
CASSEVKGYGYTF
TGTGCCAGCAGTGAAGTTAAGGGGTATGGCTACACCTTC
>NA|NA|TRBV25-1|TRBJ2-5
CASSALTYQETQYF
TGTGCCAGCAGTGCTCTAACGTACCAAGAGACCCAGTACTTC
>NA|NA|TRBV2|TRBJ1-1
CASGHNEAFF
TGTGCCAGTGGACACAACGAAGCTTTCTTT
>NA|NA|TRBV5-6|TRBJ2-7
CASIQRVADEQYF
TGTGCCAGCATTCAAAGAGTGGCGGACGAGCAGTACTTC
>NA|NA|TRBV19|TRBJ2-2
CARDSGQNTGELFF
TGTGCCAGAGACTCGGGACAAAACACCGGGGAGCTGTTTTTT